The 27 T cell receptor beta chains in this list originate from one sample, sequenced in a study of cytomegalovirus exposure and HLA in healthy donors. It was with 60 Vbeta and 13 Jbeta primers that the PCR ran. Using immunoSEQ multiplex PCR, the repertoire was profiled, and TCRdb retains in-frame clones only, with some absent. In the table there are 150,000 to 200,000 clones, around four fifths of which are singletons. Sequenced sample: PBMCs. All receptors derive from a man in his late teens or twenties in good health and CMV-seronegative.

The gene calls are TRBV5-1 and TRBJ2-4; TRBD1 aligns across 7 bases. CDR3 length: 17 amino acids. J gave up 0 bases and V 5 bases, and 11 bases lay outside the gene matches. Germline V gene lookup returns CDR1 SGHRS and CDR2 YFSETQ. In DNA form, the CDR3 reads TGCGCCAGCAGTCAAGACGCCGGGACAGTAGCCAAAAACATTCAGTACTTC. It codes for CASSQDAGTVAKNIQYF. Full variable domain (remainder filled in from reference TRBV5-1 and TRBJ2-4): KAGVTQTPRYLIKTRGQQVTLSCSPISGHRSVSWYQQTPGQGLQFLFEYFSETQRNKGNFPGRFSGRQFSNSRSEMNVSTLELGDSALYLCASSQDAGTVAKNIQYFGAGTRLSVL.

The CDR3 protein is CAWSGPGTGDEKLFF. Here the CDR3 DNA reads TGTGCCTGGAGCGGACCCGGGACAGGGGATGAAAAACTGTTTTTT. V is TRBV30 and J is TRBJ1-4; 10 positions agree with TRBD1. Losses at the gene ends were 3 bases for V and 6 bases for J; bases not matched to a gene: 7. Per the germline V gene, CDR1 is GTSNPN and CDR2 is SVGIG (reference sequence). The CDR3 runs to 15 residues.

The chain joins TRBV29-1 to TRBJ2-7; the match to TRBD1 covers 7 bases. The germline V gene encodes CDR1 SQVTM and CDR2 ANQGSEA. Trimming took 3 bases from V and 2 from J; bases not matched to a gene: 7. The CDR3 loop spans 14 amino acids. The CDR3 is CSVEFLGQPYEQYF. The CDR3 DNA reads as TGCAGCGTTGAGTTCTTGGGACAGCCCTACGAGCAGTACTTC.

This chain connects TRBV5-4 to TRBJ2-7; TRBD1 aligns across 7 bases. Trimming cost V 4 bases and J 2 bases; bases outside gene matches: 3. Germline V lookup: CDR1 SGHNT, CDR2 YYREEE (reference sequence). The CDR3 extends over 13 amino acids. Here the CDR3 DNA reads TGTGCCAGCAGCACCGGGACAGCCTACGAGCAGTACTTC. It yields the protein CASSTGTAYEQYF. Supplemented by reference TRBV5-4 and TRBJ2-7, the full variable domain reads ETGVTQSPTHLIKTRGQQVTLRCSSQSGHNTVSWYQQALGQGPQFIFQYYREEENGRGNFPPRFSGLQFPNYSSELNVNALELDDSALYLCASSTGTAYEQYFGPGTRLTVT.

The chain couples TRBV5-6 to TRBJ2-5, with 10 bases lining up with TRBD1. Germline assignment: CDR1 SGHDT and CDR2 YYEEEE. This CDR3 region has 15 residues. V trimming: 3 bases; J trimming: 5 bases; junction bases outside the gene matches: 7. The CDR3 sequence is CASSSRDRGLETQYF. In DNA, the CDR3 is TGTGCCAGCAGCTCACGGGACAGGGGATTGGAGACCCAGTACTTC.

This chain joins TRBV25-1 and TRBJ1-4; D is possibly TRBD1 (6 bases). Trimming pared 4 bases from V and 8 bases from J, leaving 8 bases between. The CDR3 length is 12 residues. The germline V gene has CDR1 MGHDK and CDR2 SYGVNS. This CDR3 is CASSGGGEKLFF. In nucleotides, the CDR3 is TGTGCCAGCAGTGGCGGGGGCGAAAAACTGTTTTTT.

The rearrangement links TRBV5-6 to TRBJ2-3; no definite D call. Germline assignment: CDR1 SGHDT and CDR2 YYEEEE. The CDR3 sequence is 16 residues long. V lost 0 bases and J lost 2, with 13 bases in between. The CDR3 reads CASSLETQSPTDTQYF. The DNA for the CDR3 is TGTGCCAGCAGCTTGGAGACTCAAAGCCCCACAGATACGCAGTATTTT.

V usage is TRBV2 and J usage is TRBJ2-7; D is perhaps TRBD1 (5 bases). From germline, CDR1 is SNHLY and CDR2 FYNNEI. V lost 4 bases to trimming and J lost 6 bases, with 7 bases between them. The CDR3 length is 11 residues. CDR3 region: CASSGQSEQYF. The CDR3 DNA is TGTGCCAGCAGTGGACAGAGCGAGCAGTACTTC.

The chain couples TRBV28 to TRBJ2-1, with TRBD1 as a possible D gene (7 bases). V was pared by 8 bases and J by 0 bases, with 26 bases between. There are 19 residues in the CDR3. The germline V gene encodes CDR1 MDHEN and CDR2 SYDVKM. This CDR3 is CASLGRRGTALISYNEQFF. In DNA, the CDR3 is TGTGCCAGCTTAGGCCGGAGGGGGACAGCGCTGATCTCCTACAATGAGCAGTTCTTC.

This clone was detected once. J is TRBJ1-1 and V is TRBV10-3, with 7 bases that match TRBD1. The CDR3 spans 14 residues. Germline values: CDR1 ENHRY, CDR2 SYGVKD. V lost 6 bases and J lost 2; bases outside the gene matches: 6. The CDR3 is CAIRSGQPNTEAFF. CDR3 DNA sequence: TGTGCCATCAGGTCGGGACAGCCAAACACTGAAGCTTTCTTT.

This clone is a singleton in its sample. The chain joins TRBV6-5 to TRBJ2-2; D remains unclear. Deletions cut 6 bases from V and 0 bases from J, with 5 bases between. The CDR3 runs to 13 residues. CDR1 is MNHEY, CDR2 SVGAGI, per germline. CDR3 in amino acids: CASSATNTGELFF. The CDR3 region has the DNA TGTGCCAGCAGCGCTACGAACACCGGGGAGCTGTTTTTT.

This clone has just a few counts. This CDR3 reads CASSAGQGWNEQFF. CDR3 in DNA: TGTGCCAGCAGCGCAGGACAGGGGTGGAATGAGCAGTTCTTC. The V and J genes are TRBV9 and TRBJ2-1; 9 positions agree with TRBD1. The CDR3 extends over 14 amino acids. Germline CDR1 and CDR2: SGDLS and YYNGEE. V shed 3 bases, J shed 7 bases, and the junction held 5 bases outside the gene matches.

In its sample, this clone was seen once. The chain joins TRBV28 to TRBJ2-2, with D maybe TRBD2 (6 bases). Trimming took off 3 bases at V and 1 base at J, with 15 bases between the two ends. The CDR3 sequence is 17 residues long. Per germline, CDR1 MDHEN and CDR2 SYDVKM. CDR3 region: CASSFPPWRGNTGELFF. CDR3 bases: TGTGCCAGCAGTTTCCCCCCCTGGCGGGGGAACACCGGGGAGCTGTTTTTT.

This clone was recorded a few times. The chain couples TRBV5-1 to TRBJ1-2, with 8 bases aligning to TRBD1. The CDR3 totals 13 residues. Looked up from germline, CDR1 is SGHRS and CDR2 is YFSETQ. Germline trimming cut 4 bases from V and 6 bases from J; bases unmatched to any gene: 5. The CDR3: CASSEDRVDGYTF. In DNA, the CDR3 is TGCGCCAGCAGCGAGGACAGGGTCGATGGCTACACCTTC.

This sequence joins TRBV27 and TRBJ2-5; 11 nucleotides align to TRBD1. The CDR3 is 14 amino acids. The ends lost 10 bases at V and 2 bases at J; junction bases unmatched: 6. From germline, CDR1 is MNHEY and CDR2 SMNVEV (reference sequence). The CDR3 nucleotides are TGTGCCATCGGACAGGGGGCTTTACAAGAGACCCAGTACTTC. This gives the protein CAIGQGALQETQYF.

This chain connects TRBV18 to TRBJ1-4, with TRBD1 identical over 9 bases. This CDR3 is 16 amino acids long. Germline V gene sequence: CDR1 KGHSH, CDR2 LQKENI. Trimming at V came to 5 bases and at J to 8 bases, leaving 12 bases not matched to a gene. This CDR3 reads CASSDPRGQGREKLFF. The CDR3 coding sequence is TGTGCCAGCTCAGACCCCCGGGGACAGGGCCGGGAAAAACTGTTTTTT.

The rearrangement joins TRBV28 to TRBJ2-1, with D tentatively TRBD2 (5 bases). CDR1 is MDHEN and CDR2 is SYDVKM in the germline V gene. The CDR3 has 13 residues. V was shortened by 5 bases and J by 5 bases, with 10 bases between the two germline ends. The CDR3 loop is CASSPRRDNEQFF. For the CDR3, the DNA is TGTGCCAGCAGTCCCAGGCGGGACAATGAGCAGTTCTTC.

This clone was detected once. The gene calls are TRBV6-5 and TRBJ1-2, with a tentative D call TRBD1 (6 bases). V gave up 1 base and J gave up 1 base, with 10 bases separating them. The CDR3 has 15 residues. The germline CDR1 and CDR2 sequences are MNHEY and SVGAGI. The CDR3 is CASSYYPRGNYGYTF. The CDR3 DNA sequence: TGTGCCAGCAGTTACTATCCCAGGGGTAACTATGGCTACACCTTC.

The chain couples TRBV7-9 to TRBJ1-1; 7 positions match TRBD1. V dropped 1 base and J dropped 5; count of bases not matched to a gene: 4. This CDR3 region has 14 residues. Germline loops: CDR1 SEHNR, CDR2 FQNEAQ (reference sequence). CDR3 sequence (DNA): TGTGCCAGCAGCTTAGAGACAGGGTGGACTGAAGCTTTCTTT. As protein: CASSLETGWTEAFF.

V usage is TRBV18 and J usage is TRBJ2-3, with TRBD1 as a possible D gene (6 bases). Germline V gene lookup returns CDR1 KGHSH and CDR2 LQKENI. This CDR3 spans 15 amino acids. Trimming left V 6 bases short and J 6 bases short, with 19 bases between. The CDR3, as DNA: TGTGCCAGCTCTCTGCAGGGGCGACAAGGGGATACGCAGTATTTT. As protein: CASSLQGRQGDTQYF.

The V call is TRBV18, the J call TRBJ1-1, with unresolved D. Germline V gene lookup returns CDR1 KGHSH and CDR2 LQKENI. This CDR3 comprises 12 residues. Trimming took off 3 bases at V and 5 bases at J, with 7 bases between the two ends. CDR3 residues: CASSPARTEAFF. CDR3 nucleotides: TGTGCCAGCTCACCCGCGAGAACTGAAGCTTTCTTT. The whole variable domain, filled in from reference TRBV18 and TRBJ1-1, reads NAGVMQNPRHLVRRRGQEARLRCSPMKGHSHVYWYRQLPEEGLKFMVYLQKENIIDESGMPKERFSAEFPKEGPSILRIQQVVRGDSAAYFCASSPARTEAFFGQGTRLTVV.

The chain joins TRBV30 to TRBJ2-2; weak D call: TRBD2 (5 bases). The CDR3 spans 11 residues. Germline lookup yields CDR1 GTSNPN and CDR2 SVGIG (reference sequence). The germline V and J ends were trimmed by 8 bases and 8 bases, with 12 bases remaining between them. The CDR3 DNA reads as TGTGCCGGCCGCCGGGGAGGGGAGCTGTTTTTT. It specifies CAGRRGGELFF.

V gene TRBV5-4 combines with J gene TRBJ2-3, with 8 positions matching TRBD2. This CDR3 spans 16 amino acids. Germline V gene data show CDR1 as SGHNT and CDR2 as YYREEE (reference sequence). V gave up 1 base and J gave up 3 bases; unmatched junction bases: 7. CDR3 in amino acids: CASSLQAGVSTDTQYF. CDR3 in DNA: TGTGCCAGCAGCTTGCAAGCGGGAGTTTCGACAGATACGCAGTATTTT.

This clone was observed a few times. The chain has TRBV2 and TRBJ2-3, with 9 bases identical to TRBD1. Germline loops: CDR1 SNHLY, CDR2 FYNNEI. Trimming removed 4 bases from V and 5 bases from J; junction bases left unmatched: 7. CDR3 length: 15 amino acids. In nucleotides, the CDR3 is TGTGCCAGCAGTGGTCACGACAGGGGGTTAGATACGCAGTATTTT. Translated: CASSGHDRGLDTQYF.

The chain couples TRBV6-1 to TRBJ2-7; 10 nucleotides agree with TRBD1. The CDR3 extends over 15 amino acids. Germline loops: CDR1 MNHNS, CDR2 SASEGT. The V gene end was trimmed by 0 bases and the J gene end by 2 bases; junction bases not matched to a gene: 1. The CDR3 coding sequence is TGTGCCAGCAGTGAAGCCGGGACAGGGGCCTACGAGCAGTACTTC. Translating it yields CASSEAGTGAYEQYF.

V is TRBV7-6 and J is TRBJ2-5, with 9 bases matching TRBD2. CDR1 and CDR2 (germline): SGHVS, FNYEAQ. V lost 1 base, J lost 1 base, and 4 bases stayed unmatched. CDR3 length: 16 residues. The CDR3 reads CASSLGASGAQETQYF. CDR3 bases: TGTGCCAGCAGCTTAGGTGCTAGCGGGGCCCAAGAGACCCAGTACTTC. Combining the CDR3 with reference TRBV7-6 and TRBJ2-5 gives the whole variable domain GAGVSQSPRYKVTKRGQDVALRCDPISGHVSLYWYRQALGQGPEFLTYFNYEAQQDKSGLPNDRFSAERPEGSISTLTIQRTEQRDSAMYRCASSLGASGAQETQYFGPGTRLLVL.

The chain uses TRBV29-1 and TRBJ2-1; the match to TRBD2 covers 9 bases. The length of the CDR3 is 14 residues. V lost 7 bases and J lost 4; bases outside the gene matches: 8. CDR1 is SQVTM, CDR2 ANQGSEA, per germline. CDR3 sequence reads: CSALSGSGYNEQFF. CDR3 coding DNA: TGCAGCGCCCTTAGCGGGAGTGGTTACAATGAGCAGTTCTTC.